The T cell receptor beta chain described here comes from a study of blood T cell repertoires in COVID-19 (dated by TCRdb to 2018 to 2020). The study in broad terms: The collaborator samples originated in the United States, Italy and Spain and spanned the acute and convalescent phases of COVID-19. The repertoires were made available in a free public database intended to serve as a resource for research on the immune response to SARS-CoV-2. A de-identified subject ID, COVID-19 status, age in years and sex were almost always included in the sample metadata. The material from the prospective study consisted of cDNA or gDNA derived from T cells, B-cell-depleted T cells, or PBMCs. The dataset comprised deeply sampled blood TCRbeta repertoires from subjects exposed to, actively infected with, or recovered from COVID-19. Samples came from the ongoing ImmuneRACE study (first 160 participants) plus 1,254 subjects from 6 global collaborators. HLA class I and class II types, where available, came from metadata supplied by the sample provider rather than from assay-based typing.

One collaborating source in Seattle enrolled patients during active infection and followed them longitudinally through the course of disease. The collaborating institutions used their own protocols to collect whole blood in K2EDTA tubes. For TCRbeta analysis, collaborator samples were shipped as frozen whole blood, as isolated PBMCs, or as DNA extracted from either sample type. General study outcomes and caveats: How much clinical and demographic metadata was included differed by source and by participant, and the metadata was provided uncurated.

TCRbeta CDR3 regions were amplified from genomic DNA by means of the immunoSEQ Assay, a bias-controlled multiplex PCR. As for how the authors treated the data: Nucleated cell counts per sample were estimated from amplification of reference gene primers within the assay. Sequence reads were collapsed and filtered to measure the absolute abundance of every unique TCRbeta CDR3 rearrangement. For each sample, productive Simpson clonality was calculated as the square root of Simpson's diversity index across productive rearrangements. Drawn from immuneACCESS, this table holds only the in-frame rearrangements with V and J called that TCRdb kept. Clones are partly lost; checked studies trace under half to an unresolved V gene and leave the rest unexplained. The V and J calls and the clone size are those of that table, but D and trimming were determined from the DNA. The sample records around 300,000 clones, roughly 90% of which are singletons. The ten largest make up under 3% of the sample.

Points on this clone: Its antigen target is currently unknown. Qualities for individual bases were not recorded, and no much larger clone is one base off.

For CDR1 and CDR2, the germline V gene lists MDHEN and SYDVKM. After removal of 4 bases from V and 8 bases from J, the junction retains 8 bases not matched to a gene. Counted from cysteine to phenylalanine, this CDR3 has 14 amino acids. Of the read, only the CDR3 DNA is kept; its 42 bases are in frame from base 1. The chain couples TRBV28 to TRBJ1-2, with TRBD1 identical over 9 junction bases. Sequencing was carried out using peripheral blood. This TCR derives from a woman aged 25 to 39 with COVID-19, enrolled during active disease. The DNA sequence is TGTGCCAGCAGTTCTACCGGACAGGGGCCGGGCTACACCTTC. This gives the protein CASSSTGQGPGYTF.